The rows below give T cell receptor beta chains drawn from one sample of a study of blood T cell repertoires in COVID-19. Assay: immunoSEQ multiplex PCR; the TCRdb copy retains only in-frame clones and omits some. The data contain 440,000 or so clones, around 91% of them singletons. What was sequenced was peripheral blood. The source is a woman aged 35 to 49 with COVID-19, enrolled during active disease. Each CDR3 is given with its conserved first and last residue. D genes are given only for firm matches. Size tells how often a clone was seen (once, few, many) or the class of an expanded clone, and some rows leave it out.

d_gene,abundance,v_gene,j_gene,len,CDR3nt,CDR3aa
TRBD2,NA,TRBV28,TRBJ2-3,16,TGTGCCAGCAGTTTTTGGGAGGGCCTCGGCACAGATACGCAGTATTTT,CASSFWEGLGTDTQYF
NA,NA,TRBV5-4,TRBJ2-7,13,TGTGCCAGCAGCCGATCACAGGGCCCCGAGCAGTACTTC,CASSRSQGPEQYF
NA,NA,TRBV5-1,TRBJ2-5,14,TGCGCCAGCAGCCCTCGGGACAACCAAGAGACCCAGTACTTC,CASSPRDNQETQYF
TRBD1,NA,TRBV6-5,TRBJ2-1,16,TGTGCCAGCAGTTACCTCCGGGACAGGGAACGCAATGAGCAGTTCTTC,CASSYLRDRERNEQFF
TRBD1,NA,TRBV10-3,TRBJ2-5,14,TGTGCCACCGAAGGGGGACAGCTACAAGAGACCCAGTACTTC,CATEGGQLQETQYF
NA,NA,TRBV6-5,TRBJ2-1,15,TGTGCCAGCAGCCTGGGGGCGGGTGCTAGGGATGAGCAGTTCTTC,CASSLGAGARDEQFF
TRBD1,NA,TRBV12-5,TRBJ1-6,17,TGTGCTAGTGGTTTCCCCACAGGGGCAGGCTATAATTCACCCCTCCACTTT,CASGFPTGAGYNSPLHF
NA,NA,TRBV18,TRBJ2-5,15,TGTGCCAGCTTTACAGGGATATTGGTTCCAGAGACCCAGTACTTC,CASFTGILVPETQYF
NA,NA,TRBV4-3,TRBJ1-2,14,TGCGCCAGCAGCCAAACCAGGAAGATCTATGGCTACACCTTC,CASSQTRKIYGYTF
NA,NA,TRBV5-1,TRBJ1-5,15,TGCGCCAGCAAGCTATCGGGGGGGAGCAATCAGCCCCAGCATTTT,CASKLSGGSNQPQHF
TRBD1,NA,TRBV7-2,TRBJ2-4,19,TGTGCCAGCAGCGCCCGACAGGGGGCTAAGAACTCGATAAAAAACATTCAGTACTTC,CASSARQGAKNSIKNIQYF
TRBD1,NA,TRBV6-2/TRBV6-3,TRBJ1-2,15,TGTGCCAGCAGTAGCCGGGTGACAGGGCCCTATGGCTACACCTTC,CASSSRVTGPYGYTF
TRBD1,NA,TRBV5-1,TRBJ1-1,15,TGCGCCAGCAGTAGGGACAGGGAAATGAACACTGAAGCTTTCTTT,CASSRDREMNTEAFF
NA,NA,TRBV6-2/TRBV6-3,TRBJ2-1,16,TGTGCCAGCAGTTATTCGACCCCTCGGGGATACAATGAGCAGTTCTTC,CASSYSTPRGYNEQFF
TRBD2,once,TRBV30,TRBJ2-1,16,TGTGCCTGGATCCCCCTTCTAGCGGGCTCCTACAATGAGCAGTTCTTC,CAWIPLLAGSYNEQFF
NA,once,TRBV28,TRBJ1-2,14,TGTGCCAGCAGCCGGGGTCCGGGACTTTATGGCTACACCTTC,CASSRGPGLYGYTF
TRBD2,NA,TRBV7-2,TRBJ2-1,16,TGTGCCAGCAGCTTAGTGCGGGGGTCGCGGTACAATGAGCAGTTCTTC,CASSLVRGSRYNEQFF
NA,NA,TRBV3-1/TRBV3-2,TRBJ2-2,16,TGTGCCAGCAGCCCACTTGGGCAGATTTACACCGGGGAGCTGTTTTTT,CASSPLGQIYTGELFF
NA,NA,TRBV12-5,TRBJ2-7,14,TGTGCTAGTGGTTCCGGAGTGGGTGCGTGGGAGCAGTACTTC,CASGSGVGAWEQYF
NA,NA,TRBV6-5,TRBJ1-1,13,TGTGCCAGCAGCGTCTGGGGGGACACTGAAGCTTTCTTT,CASSVWGDTEAFF
TRBD1,NA,TRBV28,TRBJ2-5,15,TGTGCCAGCTCCGACGGGACAGTAACGCAAGAGACCCAGTACTTC,CASSDGTVTQETQYF
TRBD1,NA,TRBV7-8,TRBJ2-7,15,TGTGCCAGCAGCATCAGACAGGGTCTCTCCTACGAGCAGTACTTC,CASSIRQGLSYEQYF
NA,NA,TRBV29-1,TRBJ2-5,13,TGCAGCGTTGATAAGGGGTATGGGGAGACCCAGTACTTC,CSVDKGYGETQYF
TRBD1,NA,TRBV19,TRBJ2-6,16,TGTGCCAGTAGGGGCGGGACAGGGGCTGGGGCCAACGTCCTGACTTTC,CASRGGTGAGANVLTF
TRBD1,NA,TRBV28,TRBJ2-4,18,TGTGCCAGCAGTTTATCGGGCCGGGACAGATTAGCCAAAAACATTCAGTACTTC,CASSLSGRDRLAKNIQYF
TRBD1,few,TRBV12-3/TRBV12-4,TRBJ1-2,13,TGTGCCAGCAGTTGGGACAGGGGGCGAGGCTACACCTTC,CASSWDRGRGYTF
NA,few,TRBV5-5,TRBJ1-6,13,TGTGCCAGCAGCTTGAATTCGAATTCACCCCTCCACTTT,CASSLNSNSPLHF
TRBD1,NA,TRBV5-1,TRBJ1-5,14,TGCGCCAGCAGCCCTACCACAGGGGTTCAGCCCCAGCATTTT,CASSPTTGVQPQHF
NA,NA,TRBV7-9,TRBJ2-7,13,TGTGCCAGCAGCGCATCGGGGATGGACGAGCAGTACTTC,CASSASGMDEQYF
NA,NA,TRBV14,TRBJ1-6,14,TGTGCCAGCAGCCTGACAAGCTCCAATTCACCCCTCCACTTT,CASSLTSSNSPLHF
NA,NA,TRBV7-2,TRBJ1-5,15,TGTGCCAGCAGCTTAGGGCGGCTTAGCAATCAGCCCCAGCATTTT,CASSLGRLSNQPQHF
NA,few,TRBV4-3,TRBJ1-2,15,TGCGCCAGCAGCCCTTCAACAGGAACTAACTATGGCTACACCTTC,CASSPSTGTNYGYTF
NA,NA,TRBV5-1,TRBJ1-5,13,TGCGCCAGCAGCTTGGGAGAGGGTCAGCCCCAGCATTTT,CASSLGEGQPQHF
NA,NA,TRBV3-1/TRBV3-2,TRBJ1-4,12,TGTGCCAGCAGCTTTCCGGGGGAAAAACTGTTTTTT,CASSFPGEKLFF
NA,NA,TRBV6-5,TRBJ2-1,15,TGTGCCAGCAGTTACTTGGGGGAGGCCAAAAATGAGCAGTTCTTC,CASSYLGEAKNEQFF
NA,once,TRBV19,TRBJ2-7,13,TGTGCCAGTAGTATAGCGGTTCCTTACGAGCAGTACTTC,CASSIAVPYEQYF
NA,NA,TRBV7-9,TRBJ2-1,19,TGTGCCAGCACCTCCTTCGGGGGTTGGGAGTCGAGCTCCTACAATGAGCAGTTCTTC,CASTSFGGWESSSYNEQFF
NA,NA,TRBV12-3/TRBV12-4,TRBJ1-1,13,TGTGCCAGCAGTCGTGCCGGGAACACTGAAGCTTTCTTT,CASSRAGNTEAFF
TRBD1,NA,TRBV5-1,TRBJ1-1,15,TGCGCCAGCAGCTTGGGCGATACAGGGGCCACTGAAGCTTTCTTT,CASSLGDTGATEAFF
TRBD2,NA,TRBV2,TRBJ2-3,15,TGTGCCACCTCAATCCTAGCGGGAGGTTCAGATACGCAGTATTTT,CATSILAGGSDTQYF
NA,NA,TRBV7-8,TRBJ2-7,16,TGTGCCAGCAGCCTAGAATTAGGCTCGAGTGAGGGAGAGCAGTACTTC,CASSLELGSSEGEQYF
NA,NA,TRBV2,TRBJ2-1,14,TGTGCCAGTTTACCCGGCGGCGGGTTCAATGAGCAGTTCTTC,CASLPGGGFNEQFF
NA,NA,TRBV6-4,TRBJ1-2,13,TGTGCCAGCAGTGCCCGGGGGGGCGATGGCTACACCTTC,CASSARGGDGYTF
TRBD1,NA,TRBV5-1,TRBJ2-2,18,TGCGCCAGCAGCGCGGGGACAGGCCAAACTGGAGGCACCGGGGAGCTGTTTTTT,CASSAGTGQTGGTGELFF
TRBD2,NA,TRBV4-2,TRBJ2-7,15,TGTGCCAGCAGCCAAACTAGCGGGGACATCTACGAGCAGTACTTC,CASSQTSGDIYEQYF
TRBD1,NA,TRBV5-4,TRBJ1-1,15,TGTGCCAGCAGCGCCTGGACAGGCCCAAACACTGAAGCTTTCTTT,CASSAWTGPNTEAFF
NA,NA,TRBV19,TRBJ1-1,16,TGTGCCAGTAGTATGAAGAGCGGAGGCCCCAACACTGAAGCTTTCTTT,CASSMKSGGPNTEAFF
TRBD2,NA,TRBV5-5,TRBJ2-3,16,TGTGCCAGCAGCCCACCTCTAGCGGGGATCACAGATACGCAGTATTTT,CASSPPLAGITDTQYF
NA,NA,TRBV28,TRBJ2-3,17,TGTGCCAGCAGTTTCTCGGCTAGCAAATGGGCCACAGATACGCAGTATTTT,CASSFSASKWATDTQYF
TRBD1,NA,TRBV10-3,TRBJ2-7,16,TGTGCCATCAGTGAGTCTGCCGGACAGGGGAGATACGAGCAGTACTTC,CAISESAGQGRYEQYF
NA,NA,TRBV29-1,TRBJ2-3,13,TGCAGCGTGGGGACAGCGGGGGCAGATACGCAGTATTTT,CSVGTAGADTQYF